The clone carrying this T cell receptor (beta chain) appeared once. Its target is not known. This sample was taken from a study of CD8 T cells in Susac syndrome. Study findings and constraints: CD4+ T cell repertoires in Susac syndrome lacked clonal expansion.

V lost 4 bases and J lost 0; bases outside the gene matches: 5. Germline V lookup: CDR1 DFQATT, CDR2 SNEGSKA (reference sequence). The length of the CDR3 is 14 residues. RNA was extracted with the RNeasy kit, and a quantity of roughly 0.5 to 1 ug was reverse transcribed using random hexamers. Multiplex PCR with immunoSEQ amplified the TCR beta CDR3 across 54 Vbeta and 13 Jbeta. TCRdb itself ran the immunoSEQ multiplex PCR reads through MiXCR, one entry per CDR3 protein. The profile shows under 200,000 distinct CDR3 sequences, roughly nine tenths of them singletons. Negative isolation yielded CD4+ and CD8+ T cells, and FACS enriched TEMRA cells.

The TCR sequence derives from a human donor with Susac syndrome. Material for sequencing was CD4+ T cells from PBMCs. The chain is built from TRBV20-1 and TRBJ2-7; 8 nucleotides match TRBD2. CDR3 protein: CSATGGGSSYEQYF. CDR3 nucleotide sequence: TGCAGTGCTACTGGCGGGGGGTCCTCCTACGAGCAGTACTTC.